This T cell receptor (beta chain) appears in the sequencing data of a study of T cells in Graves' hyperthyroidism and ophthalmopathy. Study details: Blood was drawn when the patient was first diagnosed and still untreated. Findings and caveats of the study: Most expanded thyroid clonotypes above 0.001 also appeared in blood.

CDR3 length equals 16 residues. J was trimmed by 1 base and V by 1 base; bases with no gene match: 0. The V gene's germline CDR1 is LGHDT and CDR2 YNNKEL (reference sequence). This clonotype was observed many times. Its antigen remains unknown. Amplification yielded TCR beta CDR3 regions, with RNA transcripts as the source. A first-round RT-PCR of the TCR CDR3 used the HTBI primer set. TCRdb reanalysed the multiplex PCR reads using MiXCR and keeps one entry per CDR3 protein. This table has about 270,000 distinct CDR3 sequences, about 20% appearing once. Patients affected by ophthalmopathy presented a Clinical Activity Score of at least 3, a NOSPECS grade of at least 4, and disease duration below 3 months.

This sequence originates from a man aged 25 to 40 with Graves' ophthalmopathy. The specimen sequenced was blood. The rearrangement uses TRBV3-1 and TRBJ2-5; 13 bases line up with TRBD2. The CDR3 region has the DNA TGTGCCAGCAGCCAAGGGACTAGCGGGAGCCAAGAGACCCAGTACTTC. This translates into CASSQGTSGSQETQYF.